These T cell receptor beta chains were read from a single sample in a study of T cell responses to AZD1222 COVID-19 vaccine. Assay: immunoSEQ multiplex PCR; the TCRdb copy retains only in-frame clones and omits some. The sample consists of 75,000 to 85,000 clones, around nine tenths of them appearing once. The sequencing used peripheral blood, collected 28 days after the second AZD1222 dose. The receptors come from an adult who received the AZD1222 COVID-19 vaccine. The CDR3 runs from the conserved cysteine through the conserved F or W. The order of the fields is J gene, CDR3 length, clone size, V gene, D gene, CDR3 DNA, CDR3 protein. D genes are given only for firm matches. Size values are once, few and many counts, or a class for expanded clones, and some rows have none.

j_gene: TRBJ2-7; len: 12; abundance: NA; v_gene: TRBV2; d_gene: TRBD1; CDR3nt: TGTGCCAGCAAGGACAGGGGCAACGAGCAGTACTTC; CDR3aa: CASKDRGNEQYF
j_gene: TRBJ1-3; len: 15; abundance: NA; v_gene: TRBV7-2; d_gene: NA; CDR3nt: TGTGCCAGCAGCTTCTACCCTAGCTCTGGAAACACCATATATTTT; CDR3aa: CASSFYPSSGNTIYF
j_gene: TRBJ1-5; len: 13; abundance: NA; v_gene: TRBV7-2; d_gene: NA; CDR3nt: TGTGCCAGCAGCTTAGCGCACGACAGCCCCCAGCATTTT; CDR3aa: CASSLAHDSPQHF
j_gene: TRBJ1-1; len: 13; abundance: few; v_gene: TRBV11-3; d_gene: NA; CDR3nt: TGTGCCAGCAGCTTAGATAGTTACACTGAAGCTTTCTTT; CDR3aa: CASSLDSYTEAFF
j_gene: TRBJ2-3; len: 14; abundance: once; v_gene: TRBV24-1; d_gene: NA; CDR3nt: TGTGCCACCAGTGGACCCAGGAACACAGATACGCAGTATTTT; CDR3aa: CATSGPRNTDTQYF
j_gene: TRBJ1-1; len: 15; abundance: NA; v_gene: TRBV18; d_gene: TRBD1; CDR3nt: TGTGCCAGCTCACTACAGGGGGTTCGGGAAGCTGAAGCTTTCTTT; CDR3aa: CASSLQGVREAEAFF
j_gene: TRBJ1-5; len: 15; abundance: NA; v_gene: TRBV9; d_gene: TRBD1; CDR3nt: TGTGCCAGCAGCGTATCCGGGACAGTAAATCAGCCCCAGCATTTT; CDR3aa: CASSVSGTVNQPQHF
j_gene: TRBJ2-6; len: 15; abundance: NA; v_gene: TRBV5-4; d_gene: NA; CDR3nt: TGTGCCAGCAGTTCCGGAAACTCTGGGGCCAACGTCCTGACTTTC; CDR3aa: CASSSGNSGANVLTF
j_gene: TRBJ2-1; len: 15; abundance: NA; v_gene: TRBV10-3; d_gene: NA; CDR3nt: TGTGCCATCAGTGAGCCTCCCCGGGGAACGAATGAGCAGTTCTTC; CDR3aa: CAISEPPRGTNEQFF
j_gene: TRBJ1-2; len: 12; abundance: NA; v_gene: TRBV29-1; d_gene: NA; CDR3nt: TGCAGCGTTGACGGCAGGAACTATGGCTACACCTTC; CDR3aa: CSVDGRNYGYTF
j_gene: TRBJ2-7; len: 14; abundance: NA; v_gene: TRBV14; d_gene: NA; CDR3nt: TGTGCCAGCAGCTTCCGGGACAAGCCCTACGAGCAGTACTTC; CDR3aa: CASSFRDKPYEQYF
j_gene: TRBJ2-4; len: 14; abundance: NA; v_gene: TRBV9; d_gene: TRBD2; CDR3nt: TGTGCCAGCAGCCTAGCGGGGGTCGCGGACATTCAGTACTTC; CDR3aa: CASSLAGVADIQYF
j_gene: TRBJ1-2; len: 19; abundance: NA; v_gene: TRBV6-1; d_gene: TRBD1; CDR3nt: TGTGCCAGCAGTGACAAAGGGGACAGATCTAACTATGGCTATGGGTCCTACACCTTC; CDR3aa: CASSDKGDRSNYGYGSYTF
j_gene: TRBJ1-5; len: 14; abundance: NA; v_gene: TRBV19; d_gene: NA; CDR3nt: TGTGCCAGTAGTATTACGGGGGACAATCAGCCCCAGCATTTT; CDR3aa: CASSITGDNQPQHF
j_gene: TRBJ1-1; len: 11; abundance: NA; v_gene: TRBV20-1; d_gene: NA; CDR3nt: TGCAGTGCCGAGGGATCCAGGGCCGCTTTCTTT; CDR3aa: CSAEGSRAAFF
j_gene: TRBJ1-2; len: 13; abundance: NA; v_gene: TRBV27; d_gene: NA; CDR3nt: TGTGCCAGCAGTTCCCCCTCGAACTATGGCTACACCTTC; CDR3aa: CASSSPSNYGYTF
j_gene: TRBJ2-7; len: 13; abundance: NA; v_gene: TRBV29-1; d_gene: NA; CDR3nt: TGCAGCGCCACCGGGACACTGACCGACGAGCAGTACTTC; CDR3aa: CSATGTLTDEQYF
j_gene: TRBJ2-1; len: 16; abundance: NA; v_gene: TRBV27; d_gene: NA; CDR3nt: TGTGCCAGCAGTTTATCGGGGCAGGGTCCGGGGAATGAGCAGTTCTTC; CDR3aa: CASSLSGQGPGNEQFF
j_gene: TRBJ1-2; len: 17; abundance: NA; v_gene: TRBV21-1; d_gene: NA; CDR3nt: TGTGCCAGCAGCACGGACCGGGACAGGAAAGCTAACTATGGCTACACCTTC; CDR3aa: CASSTDRDRKANYGYTF